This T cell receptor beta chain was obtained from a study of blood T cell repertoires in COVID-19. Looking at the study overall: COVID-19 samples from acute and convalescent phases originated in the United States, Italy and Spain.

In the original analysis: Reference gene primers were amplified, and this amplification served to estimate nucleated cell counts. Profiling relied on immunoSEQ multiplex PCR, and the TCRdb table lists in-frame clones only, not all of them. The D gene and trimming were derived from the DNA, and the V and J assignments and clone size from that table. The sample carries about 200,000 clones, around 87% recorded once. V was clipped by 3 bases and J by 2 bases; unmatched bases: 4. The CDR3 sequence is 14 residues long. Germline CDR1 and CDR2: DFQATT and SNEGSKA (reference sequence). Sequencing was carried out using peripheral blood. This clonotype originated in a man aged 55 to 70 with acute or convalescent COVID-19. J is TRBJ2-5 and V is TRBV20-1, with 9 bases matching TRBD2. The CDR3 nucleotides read TGCAGTGCTAGTCGGCTAGCGGGGCAAGAGACCCAGTACTTC. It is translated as CSASRLAGQETQYF.